This TCR beta chain was sequenced during a study of blood T cells in healthy people across ages. Combining a sample-barcoded 5' primer with a J-beta primer mix, a second PCR ran for roughly 7 to 11 cycles. TCRdb processed the 5' RACE reads anew with MiXCR; each CDR3 protein has one entry. The repertoire holds around 1.5 million distinct CDR3 sequences, 30% to 35% seen once, with around 11% in the top ten. The clonotype was recovered from a woman in her twenties or thirties in good health. The sequenced material came from blood.

CDR3 residues: CASRTLAGGPHTQYF. DNA for the CDR3: TGTGCCAGCAGAACACTAGCGGGGGGGCCACATACGCAGTATTTT. The rearrangement uses TRBV2 and TRBJ2-3; 13 nucleotides align to TRBD2. CDR1 and CDR2 (germline): SNHLY, FYNNEI. With 6 bases clipped from V and 7 bases from J, the junction kept 7 bases outside the gene matches. The CDR3 consists of 15 residues. Full variable domain (missing parts from reference TRBV2 and TRBJ2-3): EPEVTQTPSHQVTQMGQEVILRCVPISNHLYFYWYRQILGQKVEFLVSFYNNEISEKSEIFDDQFSVERPDGSNFTLKIRSTKLEDSAMYFCASRTLAGGPHTQYFGPGTRLTVL.